These 5 T cell receptor beta chains were sequenced from one sample in a study of T-cell memory formation after mild COVID-19. MiXCR, applied by TCRdb to the 5' RACE reads, yields one record per CDR3 protein. The sample lists a few hundred thousand distinct CDR3 sequences, 15% to 20% seen once, with 20% to 25% in the top ten. The sample taken for sequencing was PBMCs or a T cell subset sorted from them (not recorded which). The source of these receptors is a man aged 18-30 years who had mild COVID-19 (a few samples of this study predate the infection). Cell type and time point are not known.

V gene TRBV7-2 combines with J gene TRBJ2-1; TRBD2 agrees at 12 bases. CDR3 length equals 15 residues. Trimming took 5 bases from V and 7 from J; bases not matched to a gene: 6. Germline CDR1 and CDR2: SGHTA and FQGNSA. The CDR3 spells CASSGLAGYHNEQFF. CDR3 nucleotide sequence: TGTGCCAGCAGCGGACTAGCGGGGTACCATAATGAGCAGTTCTTC.

This clonotype was detected only a few times. J is TRBJ1-1 and V is TRBV28; D gene unclear. V was clipped by 7 bases and J by 7 bases, with 19 bases between them. This CDR3 contains 14 residues. CDR1 is MDHEN and CDR2 is SYDVKM in the germline V gene. CDR3 loop: CASTTRRTSDEAFF. As DNA, the CDR3 is TGTGCCAGCACCACAAGGAGGACCTCCGATGAAGCTTTCTTT. Using reference TRBV28 and TRBJ1-1 for the parts outside the CDR3, the full variable domain is DVKVTQSSRYLVKRTGEKVFLECVQDMDHENMFWYRQDPGLGLRLIYFSYDVKMKEKGDIPEGYSVSREKKERFSLILESASTNQTSMYLCASTTRRTSDEAFFGQGTRLTVV.

V gene TRBV28 combines with J gene TRBJ2-7, with a weak D call TRBD2 (6 bases). The ends were cut back, 5 bases at V and 1 base at J, with 12 bases in the middle. The CDR3 contains 14 residues. Germline V gene lookup returns CDR1 MDHEN and CDR2 SYDVKM. CDR3 in DNA: TGTGCCAGCAGTCTCTCCGGGACTTCCTACGAGCAGTACGTC. Translated, it gives CASSLSGTSYEQYV.

V gene TRBV28 combines with J gene TRBJ2-5; D not certain. CDR3 size: 16 residues. Per germline, CDR1 MDHEN and CDR2 SYDVKM. Trimming pared 2 bases from V and 2 bases from J, leaving 15 bases between. The CDR3 DNA reads TGTGCCAGCAGTTTAACGGGCCCGACTTATCAAGAGACCCAGTACTTC. Its protein product is CASSLTGPTYQETQYF.

The table lists this clonotype with a few counts. This chain connects TRBV6-2 or TRBV6-3 to TRBJ2-1; 11 nucleotides match TRBD2. There are 16 residues in the CDR3. The ends lost 2 bases at V and 2 bases at J; junction bases unmatched: 2. CDR1 is MNHEY, CDR2 SVGEGT, per germline. The CDR3 is CASSYSSGGAYNEQFF. In DNA form, the CDR3 reads TGTGCCAGCAGTTACAGTAGCGGGGGGGCCTACAATGAGCAGTTCTTC.